This entry lists 8 T cell receptor beta chains sequenced from one sample in a study of T cell changes during pregnancy in multiple sclerosis. Clones were sequenced by immunoSEQ multiplex PCR, and TCRdb holds only the in-frame ones, with some missing. The top ten clones hold 0.85% of a sample with 45,000 to 75,000 clones, nearly 95% of them seen once. This specimen consisted of peripheral blood, obtained in the first trimester of pregnancy. The receptors derive from a female donor with multiple sclerosis, enrolled in a pregnancy study.

The chain combines TRBV4-3 with TRBJ1-1, with 10 bases lining up with TRBD1. This CDR3 region has 15 residues. V lost 2 bases and J lost 3; bases outside the gene matches: 3. Germline CDR1 and CDR2: LGHNA and YSLEER. Here the CDR3 DNA reads TGCGCCAGCAGCCAACGAGGACAGGGGGACACTGAAGCTTTCTTT. Translated, it gives CASSQRGQGDTEAFF.

V is TRBV7-9 and J is TRBJ2-7, with 10 nucleotides matching TRBD2. The CDR3 runs 17 residues. CDR1 and CDR2 (germline): SEHNR, FQNEAQ (reference sequence). Losses at the gene ends were 4 bases for V and 1 base for J; bases not matched to a gene: 10. CDR3 residues: CASSWGALAGESYEQYF. CDR3 in DNA: TGTGCCAGCAGCTGGGGGGCCCTAGCGGGGGAATCCTACGAGCAGTACTTC.

Worth noting for this clone: An end of the junction does not agree with germline; a read error may underlie this. The chain is built from TRBV7-9 and TRBJ2-1, with TRBD1 matching over 11 bases. The length of the CDR3 is 16 residues. Germline V CDR1 and CDR2: SEHNR, FQNEAQ (reference sequence). The CDR3 coding sequence is TGCGCCAGCAGCCAATCTCCGGGACAGGGGGGCAATGAGCAGTTCTTC. Translating it yields CASSQSPGQGGNEQFF. Filled out from reference TRBV7-9 and TRBJ2-1, the complete variable domain reads DTGVSQNPRHKITKRGQNVTFRCDPISEHNRLYWYRQTLGQGPEFLTYFQNEAQLEKSRLLSDRFSAERPKGSFSTLEIQRTEQGDSAMYLCASSQSPGQGGNEQFFGPGTRLTVL.

The J gene is TRBJ2-3, the V gene TRBV10-3; 8 bases align to TRBD2. V was pared by 7 bases and J by 0 bases, with 3 bases of the junction left unmatched. Germline V CDR1 and CDR2: ENHRY, SYGVKD. The CDR3 sequence is 14 residues long. The CDR3 protein is CAIMERGSTDTQYF. DNA for the CDR3: TGTGCCATCATGGAGCGGGGGAGCACAGATACGCAGTATTTT.

The genes are TRBV19 and TRBJ1-6, with D tentatively TRBD1 (6 bases). V was cut by 6 bases and J by 8 bases, with 17 bases left in between. The CDR3 loop spans 15 amino acids. Germline V lookup: CDR1 LNHDA, CDR2 SQIVND (reference sequence). The CDR3 region is CASRLGQVDHSPLHF. Here the CDR3 DNA reads TGTGCCAGTAGATTGGGACAAGTCGACCATTCACCCCTCCACTTT.

V gene TRBV19 combines with J gene TRBJ2-7; D might be TRBD1 (6 bases). Germline V gene data show CDR1 as LNHDA and CDR2 as SQIVND (reference sequence). Trimming stripped 5 bases from V and 1 base from J, with 12 bases between. The CDR3 totals 14 residues. CDR3 protein: CASSVSDSSYEQYF. Here the CDR3 DNA reads TGTGCCAGTAGTGTCTCGGACAGTTCCTACGAGCAGTACTTC.

CDR3 in DNA: TGTGCCAGCAGACGACTAGCGGGGTACTACAATGAGCAGTTCTTC. Translating it yields CASRRLAGYYNEQFF. V gene TRBV2 combines with J gene TRBJ2-1, with 11 bases fitting TRBD2. The germline CDR1 and CDR2 sequences are SNHLY and FYNNEI. The V segment lost 6 bases and the J segment 3 bases; nucleotides outside the gene matches: 4. CDR3 length: 15 amino acids.

CDR3 residues: CASSLVPGGEAFF. The CDR3 bases are TGTGCCAGCAGCTTAGTTCCGGGGGGTGAAGCTTTCTTT. This chain joins TRBV11-3 and TRBJ1-1, with TRBD1 as a possible D gene (5 bases). The CDR3 totals 13 residues. Germline CDR1 reads SGHNT; CDR2 reads YENEEA. V was trimmed by 1 base and J by 7 bases, leaving 10 bases between them.